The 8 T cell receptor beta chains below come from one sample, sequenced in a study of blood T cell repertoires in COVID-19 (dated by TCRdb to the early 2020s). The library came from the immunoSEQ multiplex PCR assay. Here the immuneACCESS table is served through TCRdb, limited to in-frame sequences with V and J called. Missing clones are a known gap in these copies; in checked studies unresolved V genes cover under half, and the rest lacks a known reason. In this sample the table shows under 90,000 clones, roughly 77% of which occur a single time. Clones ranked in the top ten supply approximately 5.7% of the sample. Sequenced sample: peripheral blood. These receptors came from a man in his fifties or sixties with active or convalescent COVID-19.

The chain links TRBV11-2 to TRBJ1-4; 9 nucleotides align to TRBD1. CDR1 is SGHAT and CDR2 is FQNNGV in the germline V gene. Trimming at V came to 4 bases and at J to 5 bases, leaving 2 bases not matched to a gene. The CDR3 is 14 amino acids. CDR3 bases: TGTGCCAGCAGCTCCGGGACAGGGAATGAAAAACTGTTTTTT. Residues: CASSSGTGNEKLFF.

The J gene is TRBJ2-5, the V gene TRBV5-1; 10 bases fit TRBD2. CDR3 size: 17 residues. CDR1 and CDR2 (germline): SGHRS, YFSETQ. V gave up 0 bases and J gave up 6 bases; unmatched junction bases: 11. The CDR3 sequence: CASSLDSSGGTGKTQYF. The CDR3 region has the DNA TGCGCCAGCAGCTTGGATTCTAGCGGGGGCACTGGGAAGACCCAGTACTTC.

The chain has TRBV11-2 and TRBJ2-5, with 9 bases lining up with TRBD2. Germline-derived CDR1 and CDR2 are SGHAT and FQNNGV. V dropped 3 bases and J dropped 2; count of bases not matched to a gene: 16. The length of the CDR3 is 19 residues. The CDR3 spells CASSLRLGLAGRRQETQYF. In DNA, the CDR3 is TGTGCCAGCAGCTTGAGGCTGGGGCTAGCGGGGAGAAGACAAGAGACCCAGTACTTC.

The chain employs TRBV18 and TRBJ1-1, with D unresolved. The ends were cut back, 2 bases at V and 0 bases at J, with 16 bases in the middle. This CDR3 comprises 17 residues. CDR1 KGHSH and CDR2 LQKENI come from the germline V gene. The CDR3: CASSPGDGGLMNTEAFF. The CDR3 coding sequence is TGTGCCAGCTCACCAGGCGACGGAGGGCTTATGAACACTGAAGCTTTCTTT. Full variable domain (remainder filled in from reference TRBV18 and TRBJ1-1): NAGVMQNPRHLVRRRGQEARLRCSPMKGHSHVYWYRQLPEEGLKFMVYLQKENIIDESGMPKERFSAEFPKEGPSILRIQQVVRGDSAAYFCASSPGDGGLMNTEAFFGQGTRLTVV.

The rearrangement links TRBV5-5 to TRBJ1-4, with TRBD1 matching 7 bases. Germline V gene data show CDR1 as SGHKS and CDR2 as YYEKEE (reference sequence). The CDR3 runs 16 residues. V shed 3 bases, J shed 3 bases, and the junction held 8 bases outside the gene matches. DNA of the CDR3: TGTGCCAGCAGCTCACTCACCGGGACAGCTAATGAAAAACTGTTTTTT. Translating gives CASSSLTGTANEKLFF.

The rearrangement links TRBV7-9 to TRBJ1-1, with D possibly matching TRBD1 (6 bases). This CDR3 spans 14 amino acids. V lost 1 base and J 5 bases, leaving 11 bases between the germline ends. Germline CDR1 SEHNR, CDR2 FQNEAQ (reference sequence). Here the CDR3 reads CASSLEGGGTEAFF. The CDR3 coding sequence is TGTGCCAGCAGCTTAGAGGGGGGAGGGACTGAAGCTTTCTTT.

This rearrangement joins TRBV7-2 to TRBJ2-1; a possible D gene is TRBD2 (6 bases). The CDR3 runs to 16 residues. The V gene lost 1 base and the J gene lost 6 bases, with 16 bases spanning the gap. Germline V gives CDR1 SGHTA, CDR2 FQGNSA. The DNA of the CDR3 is TGTGCCAGCAGCTTAGGAGCGGGCGAACCAGGCAATGAGCAGTTCTTC. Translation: CASSLGAGEPGNEQFF.

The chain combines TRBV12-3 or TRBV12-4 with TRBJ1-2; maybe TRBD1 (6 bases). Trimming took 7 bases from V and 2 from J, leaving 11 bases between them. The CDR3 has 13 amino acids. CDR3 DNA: TGTGCCAGCAATCCCCAGGGGAACTATGGCTACACCTTC. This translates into CASNPQGNYGYTF.